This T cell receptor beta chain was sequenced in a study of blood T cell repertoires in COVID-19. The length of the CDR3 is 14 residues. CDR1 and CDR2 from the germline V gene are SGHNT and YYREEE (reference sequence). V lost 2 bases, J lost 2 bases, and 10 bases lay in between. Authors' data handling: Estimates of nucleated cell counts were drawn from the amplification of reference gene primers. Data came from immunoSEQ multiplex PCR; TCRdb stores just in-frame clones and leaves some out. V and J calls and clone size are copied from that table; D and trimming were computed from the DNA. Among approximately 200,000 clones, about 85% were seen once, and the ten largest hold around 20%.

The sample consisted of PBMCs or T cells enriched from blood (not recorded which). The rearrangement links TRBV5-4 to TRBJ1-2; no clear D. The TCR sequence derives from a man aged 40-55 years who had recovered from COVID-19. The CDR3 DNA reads TGTGCCAGCAGCTTTGGCGGGAGCAACTATGGCTACACCTTC. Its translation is CASSFGGSNYGYTF. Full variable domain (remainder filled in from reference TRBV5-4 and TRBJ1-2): ETGVTQSPTHLIKTRGQQVTLRCSSQSGHNTVSWYQQALGQGPQFIFQYYREEENGRGNFPPRFSGLQFPNYSSELNVNALELDDSALYLCASSFGGSNYGYTFGSGTRLTVV.